This TCR beta chain emerged from a study of cytomegalovirus exposure and HLA in healthy donors. Overall study context: A previous analysis identified approximately 110 million unique TCR beta sequences derived from around 200 million T cells. Out of several hundred genotyped donors, about 80% belonged to the Caucasian-associated ancestry cluster.

Study-wide results and caveats: The classifier, whose performance was assessed in both the original and validation cohorts, reportedly diagnosed cytomegalovirus status with high specificity and sensitivity. According to a later analysis, most TCR beta chains associated with CMV appeared HLA-restricted.

PCR used 60 Vbeta primers and 13 Jbeta primers. The data were produced by immunoSEQ multiplex PCR, yet TCRdb's version contains in-frame clones alone and is incomplete. The table lists roughly 130,000 clones, approximately 68% of them singletons. The CDR3 consists of 14 residues. Germline V gene sequence: CDR1 SEHNR, CDR2 FQNEAQ (reference sequence). This clone appeared a few times. The antigen is not known. The junction does not match germline at one end; this may be a read error. The chain links TRBV7-9 to TRBJ1-3; D remains unclear. Material: PBMCs. This receptor was taken from a man younger than 40 in good health and CMV-seropositive. CDR3: CSSSFGGSGNTIYF. Written as DNA, the CDR3 is TGTTCCAGCAGCTTTGGCGGCTCTGGAAACACCATATATTTT.